A selection of T cell receptor beta chains follows, all from one sample in a study of human T cells and chemical hapten exposure. TCRdb redid the calling of the RACE reads with MiXCR, one entry per CDR3 protein. This table holds 250,000 or so distinct CDR3 sequences, 8.6% found once. The sequencing here drew on whole blood, taken in connection with sensitization to the hapten diphenylcyclopropenone (DPC). Receptor source: a woman aged 40-49 years with alopecia areata. Some clones in this sample may be carry-over from other donors' samples. Each CDR3 is given with its conserved first and last residue. A D gene is named only where the DNA matches it firmly. Size is omitted from some rows. Given values are once, few, many or a class for expanded clones.

cdr3_aa,cdr3_nt,clone_size,j_call,d_call,v_call
CASSLSGGLNYNSPLHF,TGTGCCAGCAGTTTATCGGGGGGACTGAACTATAATTCACCCCTCCACTTT,many,TRBJ1-6,-,TRBV27
CASSLPGLAGHEQYF,TGCGCCAGCAGCTTACCGGGACTAGCGGGCCACGAGCAGTACTTC,-,TRBJ2-7,TRBD2,TRBV5-1
CASSYRGRGYEQYF,TGTGCCAGCAGTTACCGGGGGAGGGGCTACGAGCAGTACTTC,-,TRBJ2-7,TRBD2,TRBV6-5
CASSSGTPSSYEQYF,TGCGCCAGCAGCTCCGGGACACCGAGCTCCTACGAGCAGTACTTC,many,TRBJ2-7,-,TRBV5-1
CASSQSQGGEQYF,TGTGCCAGCAGCCAGTCCCAGGGAGGCGAGCAGTACTTC,-,TRBJ2-7,-,TRBV14
CSVRTASYNEQFF,TGCAGCGTTCGGACCGCGTCCTACAATGAGCAGTTCTTC,-,TRBJ2-1,-,TRBV29-1
CSVASLVGDTQYF,TGCAGCGTTGCTTCCCTAGTAGGAGATACGCAGTATTTT,-,TRBJ2-3,-,TRBV29-1
CASSQGRVEAFF,TGTGCCAGCAGTCAGGGAAGGGTTGAAGCTTTCTTT,many,TRBJ1-1,-,TRBV25-1
CASSPRGAIEQYF,TGTGCCAGCTCACCCCGCGGGGCGATAGAGCAGTACTTC,many,TRBJ2-7,-,TRBV18
CASQTPEKLFF,TGTGCCAGCCAGACGCCTGAAAAACTGTTTTTT,few,TRBJ1-4,-,TRBV28
CASSYRIPTDTQYF,TGTGCCAGCAGTTACCGGATTCCGACAGATACGCAGTATTTT,-,TRBJ2-3,-,TRBV6-5
CASSLPGANEQFF,TGCGCCAGCAGCTTGCCAGGCGCCAATGAGCAGTTCTTC,-,TRBJ2-1,-,TRBV5-1
CASSPNPGANYEQYF,TGCGCCAGCAGCCCTAATCCAGGGGCCAACTACGAGCAGTACTTC,few,TRBJ2-7,-,TRBV4-3
CATSERDRAHGGTRTEAFF,TGTGCCACCAGTGAAAGGGACAGGGCCCACGGGGGGACTCGAACTGAAGCTTTCTTT,few,TRBJ1-1,TRBD1,TRBV24-1
CISVPEAQLRPALTYEQYF,-,few,TRBJ2-7,-,TRBV7-5
CASSFLSYNEQFF,TGTGCCAGCAGCTTCCTCTCCTACAATGAGCAGTTCTTC,few,TRBJ2-1,-,TRBV5-6